A single sample gave rise to the 8 T cell receptor beta chains below, sequenced in a study of preoperative IRX-2 immunotherapy in early breast cancer. Treatment reported: preoperative locoregional IRX-2 cytokine immunotherapy. Some clones are missing from TCRdb's copy, which holds only in-frame ones; the method was immunoSEQ multiplex PCR. The repertoire holds 40,000 to 50,000 clones, about 80% seen once, with approximately 1% in the top ten. Here the sequenced sample was tumor tissue, taken after IRX-2 immunotherapy. These receptors were obtained from a human donor with breast cancer.

This chain joins TRBV7-8 and TRBJ2-7, with 10 nucleotides matching TRBD2. The CDR3 consists of 15 residues. The V gene's germline CDR1 is SGHVS and CDR2 FQNEAQ. V trimming: 5 bases; J trimming: 5 bases; junction bases outside the gene matches: 9. The CDR3 nucleotides read TGTGCCAGCAGCCCGCCAGCGGGAGGGCCTAACGAGCAGTACTTC. Protein product: CASSPPAGGPNEQYF.

The chain links TRBV5-1 to TRBJ2-3; D might be TRBD2 (7 bases). With 5 bases removed from V and 3 bases from J, the gap between germline ends came to 19 bases. The CDR3 is 16 residues long. The germline CDR1 and CDR2 sequences are SGHRS and YFSETQ. This CDR3 is CASRGGGAIATDTQYF. In nucleotides, the CDR3 is TGCGCCAGCAGGGGAGGGGGAGCAATCGCAACAGATACGCAGTATTTT.

The chain has TRBV19 and TRBJ1-5; the match to TRBD1 covers 7 bases. The J segment lost 5 bases and the V segment lost 7 bases, leaving 8 bases of the junction unmatched. CDR3 size: 14 residues. Looked up from germline, CDR1 is LNHDA and CDR2 is SQIVND (reference sequence). The CDR3 nucleotides are TGTGCCAGTATGAACAGGGGAGGGGATCAGCCCCAGCATTTT. Encoded protein: CASMNRGGDQPQHF.

The rearrangement joins TRBV29-1 to TRBJ2-1, with 11 positions matching TRBD2. Germline-derived CDR1 and CDR2 are SQVTM and ANQGSEA. The CDR3 extends over 16 amino acids. V shed 4 bases, J shed 6 bases, and the junction held 11 bases outside the gene matches. CDR3 amino acids: CSVGAPSGRMANEQFF. DNA for the CDR3: TGCAGCGTTGGGGCCCCTAGCGGGAGGATGGCCAATGAGCAGTTCTTC.

The V call is TRBV7-6, the J call TRBJ2-1; 8 bases fit TRBD2. Germline CDR1 is SGHVS and CDR2 is FNYEAQ. The CDR3 is made up of 17 amino acids. Losses at the gene ends were 5 bases for V and 4 bases for J; bases not matched to a gene: 13. In nucleotides, the CDR3 is TGTGCCAGCAGCCCCAATCGTGCGGGGGGTCTATACAATGAGCAGTTCTTC. It encodes CASSPNRAGGLYNEQFF. Drawing the rest from reference TRBV7-6 and TRBJ2-1, the complete variable domain is GAGVSQSPRYKVTKRGQDVALRCDPISGHVSLYWYRQALGQGPEFLTYFNYEAQQDKSGLPNDRFSAERPEGSISTLTIQRTEQRDSAMYRCASSPNRAGGLYNEQFFGPGTRLTVL.

Relative to its sample, this clone is medium-sized. This chain uses TRBV6-8 with TRBJ2-3; D not resolved. CDR1 MNHGY and CDR2 SAAAGT come from the germline V gene. Trimming removed 10 bases at V and 2 bases at J, with 13 bases between. The CDR3 is made up of 13 amino acids. In DNA, the CDR3 is TGTGCCACCCGGGTCACCGACACAGATACGCAGTATTTT. Its protein is CATRVTDTDTQYF.

This chain connects TRBV7-4 to TRBJ2-7, with 7 bases matching TRBD2. CDR3 length equals 13 residues. The V gene's germline CDR1 is SGHVT and CDR2 SQSDAQ. V was clipped by 5 bases and J by 5 bases; unmatched bases: 6. Here the CDR3 reads CASSQRTSDEQYF. The CDR3 DNA reads as TGTGCCAGCAGCCAGCGGACTAGTGACGAGCAGTACTTC.

The chain carries TRBV6-8 and TRBJ2-3; possibly TRBD1 for D (6 bases). Trimming cost V 6 bases and J 6 bases, with 13 bases left between them. The CDR3 has 13 amino acids. The germline V gene encodes CDR1 MNHGY and CDR2 SAAAGT. In nucleotides, the CDR3 is TGTGCCAGCAGGCTGCAGGGGTCGGATACGCAGTATTTT. Encoded protein: CASRLQGSDTQYF.